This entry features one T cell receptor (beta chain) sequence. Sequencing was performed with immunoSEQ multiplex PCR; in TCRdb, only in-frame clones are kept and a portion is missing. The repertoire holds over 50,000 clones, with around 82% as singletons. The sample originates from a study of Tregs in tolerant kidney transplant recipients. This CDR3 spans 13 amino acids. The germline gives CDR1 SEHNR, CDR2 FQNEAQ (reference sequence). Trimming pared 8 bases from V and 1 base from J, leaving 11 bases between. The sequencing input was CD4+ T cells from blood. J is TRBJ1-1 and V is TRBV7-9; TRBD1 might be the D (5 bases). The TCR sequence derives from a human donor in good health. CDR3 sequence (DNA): TGTGCCAGCGACCTGGGGGAGAACACTGAAGCTTTCTTT. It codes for CASDLGENTEAFF.